Sequencing of this TCR beta chain was carried out in a study of Graves' ophthalmopathy and Graves' hyperthyroidism. Overall study: Prior to any treatment, peripheral blood was collected at the time of initial diagnosis.

CDR1 and CDR2 from the germline V gene are SGHAT and FQNNGV. The CDR3 extends over 15 amino acids. V lost 1 base to trimming and J lost 9 bases, with 13 bases between them. Other autoimmune disease, uncontrolled infection, pregnancy and lactation led to exclusion. Beta-chain TCR CDR3 regions were amplified from RNA transcripts. HTBI-primed RT-PCR formed the first round, and a multiplex PCR formed the second. Each CDR3 protein gets one entry after TCRdb re-called the multiplex PCR reads with MiXCR. Altogether some 750,000 distinct CDR3 sequences are present, approximately 40% being singletons, with the ten largest covering roughly 45%.

The J gene is TRBJ1-6, the V gene TRBV11-2, with D unresolved. Material for sequencing was peripheral blood. This clonotype was obtained from an adult man with Graves' ophthalmopathy. CDR3 nucleotide sequence: TGTGCCAGCAGCTTAGTGCCGGGAGAAGGTTCACCCCTCCACTTT. Its translation is CASSLVPGEGSPLHF.